This entry concerns a single T cell receptor beta chain. The sample originates from a study of blood T cell repertoires in COVID-19. For the study at large: Sites in the United States, Italy and Spain provided acute and convalescent COVID-19 samples. In each case, the material was cDNA or gDNA derived from T cells, B-cell-depleted T cells, or PBMCs.

The germline V gene has CDR1 SGHDT and CDR2 YYEEEE. Trimming left V 1 base short and J 0 bases short, with 17 bases between. The length of the CDR3 is 17 residues. In the original workflow: Amplifying reference gene primers gave estimates of nucleated cell counts. TCRdb's copy holds only in-frame clones and misses some; the assay was immunoSEQ multiplex PCR. The V and J calls and the clone size are those of that table, but D and trimming were determined from the DNA. This sample has 150,000 to 200,000 clones, with around 90% found just once. Material: peripheral blood. The V gene is TRBV5-6, the J gene TRBJ2-7; D not resolved. This TCR came from a human donor in a cohort sampled during active COVID-19. This CDR3 reads CASSLLVLLGSSYEQYF. The CDR3 DNA sequence: TGTGCCAGCAGCTTGTTGGTTTTACTTGGTAGCTCCTACGAGCAGTACTTC.